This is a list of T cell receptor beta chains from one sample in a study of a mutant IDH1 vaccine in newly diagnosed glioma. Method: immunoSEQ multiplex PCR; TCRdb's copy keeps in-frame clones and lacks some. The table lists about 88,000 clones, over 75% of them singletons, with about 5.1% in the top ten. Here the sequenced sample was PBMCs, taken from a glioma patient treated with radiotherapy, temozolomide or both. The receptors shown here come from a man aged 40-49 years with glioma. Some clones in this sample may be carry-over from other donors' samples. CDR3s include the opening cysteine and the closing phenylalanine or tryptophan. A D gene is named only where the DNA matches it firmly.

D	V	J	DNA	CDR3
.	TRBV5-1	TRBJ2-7	TGCGCCAGCAGCCCGCAGGGTGCCTACGAGCAGTACTTC	CASSPQGAYEQYF
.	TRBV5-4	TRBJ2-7	TGTGCCAGCAGCTTGGGAGCTGACGACGAGCAGTACTTC	CASSLGADDEQYF
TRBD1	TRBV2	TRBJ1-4	TGTGCCAGCAGAGGCGCCGGGACAGGGGTCTCAAAACTGTTTTTT	CASRGAGTGVSKLFF
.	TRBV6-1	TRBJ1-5	TGTGCCAGCAGTGAACAGCACGGGGCCCTCAATCAGCCCCAGCATTTT	CASSEQHGALNQPQHF
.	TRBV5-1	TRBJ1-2	TGCGCCAGCACCCGGGTCGGGGGCGGCTATGGCTACACCTTC	CASTRVGGGYGYTF
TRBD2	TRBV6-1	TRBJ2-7	TGTGCCAGCAGGGTCGGGGGGACCTACGAGCAGTACTTC	CASRVGGTYEQYF
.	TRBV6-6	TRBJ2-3	TGTGCCAGCAACGCCCCTGGTGGCACAGATACGCAGTATTTT	CASNAPGGTDTQYF
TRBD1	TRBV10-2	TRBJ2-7	TGCGCCGCGGGACAGGGAGCATACGAGCAGTACTTC	CAAGQGAYEQYF
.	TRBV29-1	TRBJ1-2	TGCAGCGACCAAACTAACTATGGCTACACCTTC	CSDQTNYGYTF
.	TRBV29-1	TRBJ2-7	TGCAGCGTTGACCTAGTAGGACTCGGCTACGAGCAGTACTTC	CSVDLVGLGYEQYF
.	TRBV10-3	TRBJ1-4	TGTGCCATCGCAGGGGATAATGAAAAACTGTTTTTT	CAIAGDNEKLFF
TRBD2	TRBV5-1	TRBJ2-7	TGCGCCAGCAGCTTTCTTCCGGGGACTAGCACCTACGAGCAGTACTTC	CASSFLPGTSTYEQYF
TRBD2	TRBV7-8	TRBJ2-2	TGTGCCAGCCGGACTAGCGGGCTTGTAAACACCGGGGAGCTGTTTTTT	CASRTSGLVNTGELFF
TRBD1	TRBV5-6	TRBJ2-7	TGTGCCAGCCTGTCGTATGGTGGGACAGGGAGCTCCTACGAGCAGTACTTC	CASLSYGGTGSSYEQYF
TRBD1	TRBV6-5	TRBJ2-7	TGTGCCAGCAGTTACTCTGGGACAGGGCTCGACGAGCAGTACTTC	CASSYSGTGLDEQYF
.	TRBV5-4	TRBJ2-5	TGTGCCAGCAGCCCCGGACTGCAAGAGACCCAGTACTTC	CASSPGLQETQYF
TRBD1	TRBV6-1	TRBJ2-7	TGTGCCAGCAAGGGGACAGGGGTTAGCGAGCAGTACTTC	CASKGTGVSEQYF
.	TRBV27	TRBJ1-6	TGTGCCAGCAGTTTATCGGCAGATTCACCCCTCCACTTT	CASSLSADSPLHF
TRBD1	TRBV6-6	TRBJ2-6	TGTGCCAGCAGCTACAGGGGGCAGGCTGGGGCCAACGTCCTGACTTTC	CASSYRGQAGANVLTF